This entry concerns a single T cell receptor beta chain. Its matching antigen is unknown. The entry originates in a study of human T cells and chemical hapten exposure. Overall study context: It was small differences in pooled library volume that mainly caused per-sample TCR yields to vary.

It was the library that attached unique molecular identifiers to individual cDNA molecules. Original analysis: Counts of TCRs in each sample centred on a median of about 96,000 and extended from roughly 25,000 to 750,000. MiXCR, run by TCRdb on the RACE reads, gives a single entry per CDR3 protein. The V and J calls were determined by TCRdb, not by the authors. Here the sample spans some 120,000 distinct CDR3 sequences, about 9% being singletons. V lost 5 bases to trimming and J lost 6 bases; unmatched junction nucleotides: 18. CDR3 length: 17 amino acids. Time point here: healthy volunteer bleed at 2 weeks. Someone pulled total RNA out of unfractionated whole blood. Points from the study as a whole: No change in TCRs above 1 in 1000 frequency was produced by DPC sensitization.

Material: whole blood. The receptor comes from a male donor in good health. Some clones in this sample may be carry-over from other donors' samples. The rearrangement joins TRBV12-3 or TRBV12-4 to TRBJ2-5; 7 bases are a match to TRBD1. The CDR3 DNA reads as TGTGCCAGCAGTCCCCCAGGGAACAGGGGATTTCATCAGACCCAGTACTTC. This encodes CASSPPGNRGFHQTQYF.